This T cell receptor (beta chain) was observed in a study of blood T cell repertoires in COVID-19. Looking at the study overall: The United States, Italy and Spain supplied acute and convalescent COVID-19 samples. T cells, B-cell-depleted T cells, or PBMCs supplied cDNA or gDNA.

The germline gives CDR1 MGHRA, CDR2 YSYEKL. The CDR3 covers 15 residues. V shed 2 bases and J shed 2 bases, with 13 bases lying between them. This clone was seen a few times. Study processing details: Estimates of nucleated cell counts were drawn from the amplification of reference gene primers. Data came from immunoSEQ multiplex PCR; TCRdb stores just in-frame clones and leaves some out. The V and J calls and the clone size are those of that table, but D and trimming were determined from the DNA. The sample lists 55,000 to 80,000 clones, approximately 86% occurring once. The sequenced sample consisted of peripheral blood. V usage is TRBV4-1 and J usage is TRBJ2-7; D is ambiguous. This receptor was taken from a human donor in a cohort sampled during active COVID-19. The CDR3 region has the DNA TGCGCCAGCAGCCAACCATGGCAAGAAACCTACGAGCAGTACTTC. Its translation is CASSQPWQETYEQYF.